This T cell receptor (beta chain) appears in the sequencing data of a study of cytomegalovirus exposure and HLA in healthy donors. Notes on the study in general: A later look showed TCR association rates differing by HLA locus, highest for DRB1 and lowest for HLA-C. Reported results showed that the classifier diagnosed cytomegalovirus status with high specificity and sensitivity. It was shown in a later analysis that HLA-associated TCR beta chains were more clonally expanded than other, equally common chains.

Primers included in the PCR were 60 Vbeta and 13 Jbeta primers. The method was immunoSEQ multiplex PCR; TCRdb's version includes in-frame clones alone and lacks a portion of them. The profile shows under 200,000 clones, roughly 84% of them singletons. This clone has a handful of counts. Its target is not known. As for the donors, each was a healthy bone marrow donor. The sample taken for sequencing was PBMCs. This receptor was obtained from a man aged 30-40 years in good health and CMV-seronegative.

The CDR3 region is CASSPGQGGGQETQYF. CDR3 nucleotides: TGTGCCAGCAGCCCCGGCCAGGGAGGGGGCCAAGAGACCCAGTACTTC. The chain links TRBV5-4 to TRBJ2-5; possibly TRBD2 for D (7 bases). CDR1 is SGHNT and CDR2 is YYREEE in the germline V gene (reference sequence). With 4 bases removed from V and 1 base from J, the gap between germline ends came to 17 bases. This CDR3 has 16 residues.